The subject of this entry is one T cell receptor (beta chain). Antigen specificity is unknown. The CDR3 consists of 14 residues. The V segment lost 3 bases and the J segment 7 bases; nucleotides outside the gene matches: 4. Germline values: CDR1 SGHVS, CDR2 FQNEAQ. TCRdb used MiXCR to reprocess the reads, holding one entry per CDR3 protein. Of about 770,000 distinct CDR3 sequences listed, about 29% are singletons. The sample originates from a study of T cell repertoires in cytomegalovirus infection. Study-wide points: Of the TCR beta families, the public ones yielded a cumulative frequency that identified carriers of CMV plus the relevant HLA.

The chain combines TRBV7-8 with TRBJ2-2; 8 bases are a match to TRBD1. This clonotype was obtained from a human donor in good health (CMV status not recorded). Some clones in this sample may be carry-over from other donors' samples. The sequencing here drew on cultured CD8+ T cells from PBMCs, taken from culture after CMV antigen stimulation. CDR3 sequence: CASSLDRAGGELFF. DNA of the CDR3: TGTGCCAGCAGCTTGGACAGGGCTGGCGGGGAGCTGTTTTTT.